This T cell receptor (beta chain) stems from a study of spatial heterogeneity in lung cancer. On the study more broadly: Compared with alpha-chain sequences, beta-chain sequences were consistently detected in greater numbers.

Time point denoted: sample taken at primary tumor resection. Sequencing of whole RNA from tumor, nontumor lung or frozen PBMC involved no sorting. TCRdb analysed the 5' RACE reads with MiXCR anew, one entry per CDR3 protein. The sample carries just over 75,000 distinct CDR3 sequences, 8% recorded once. The sequences come from PBMCs, collected at surgery. The TCR comes from a male donor with early-stage non-small cell lung cancer.

The CDR3 bases are TGTGCCAGCAGCTTAAGTTTGGAGGAAAAACTGTTTTTT. This encodes CASSLSLEEKLFF. The rearrangement links TRBV11-2 to TRBJ1-4; the D is unclear. The CDR3 has 13 amino acids. V was shortened by 2 bases and J by 8 bases, with 9 bases between the two germline ends. Germline CDR1 is SGHAT and CDR2 is FQNNGV.